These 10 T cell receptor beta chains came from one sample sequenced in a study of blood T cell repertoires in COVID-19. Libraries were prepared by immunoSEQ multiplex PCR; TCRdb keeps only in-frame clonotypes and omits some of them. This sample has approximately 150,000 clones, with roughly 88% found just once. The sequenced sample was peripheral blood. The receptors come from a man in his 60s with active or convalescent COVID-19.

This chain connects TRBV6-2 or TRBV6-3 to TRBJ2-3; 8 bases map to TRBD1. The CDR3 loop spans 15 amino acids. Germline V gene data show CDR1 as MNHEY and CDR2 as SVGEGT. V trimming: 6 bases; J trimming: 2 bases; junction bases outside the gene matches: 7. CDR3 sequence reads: CASSRPGQVTDTQYF. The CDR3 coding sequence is TGTGCCAGCAGCCGGCCGGGACAGGTCACAGATACGCAGTATTTT.

The CDR3 loop reads CASSEPGPSGNTIYF. The CDR3 nucleotides are TGTGCCAGCAGTGAGCCAGGTCCCTCTGGAAACACCATATATTTT. This chain joins TRBV25-1 and TRBJ1-3, with D unclear. Germline CDR1 and CDR2: MGHDK and SYGVNS. The germline V and J ends were trimmed by 3 bases and 0 bases, with 9 bases remaining between them. This CDR3 spans 15 amino acids. Filled out from reference TRBV25-1 and TRBJ1-3, the complete variable domain reads EADIYQTPRYLVIGTGKKITLECSQTMGHDKMYWYQQDPGMELHLIHYSYGVNSTEKGDLSSESTVSRIRTEHFPLTLESARPSHTSQYLCASSEPGPSGNTIYFGEGSWLTVV.

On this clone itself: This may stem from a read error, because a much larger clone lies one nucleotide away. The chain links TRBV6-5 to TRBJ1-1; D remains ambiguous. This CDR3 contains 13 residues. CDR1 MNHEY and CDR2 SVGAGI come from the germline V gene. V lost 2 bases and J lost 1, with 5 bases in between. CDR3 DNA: TGTGCCAGCAGTTACGGGAGGAACACTGAAGCTTTCTTT. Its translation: CASSYGRNTEAFF.

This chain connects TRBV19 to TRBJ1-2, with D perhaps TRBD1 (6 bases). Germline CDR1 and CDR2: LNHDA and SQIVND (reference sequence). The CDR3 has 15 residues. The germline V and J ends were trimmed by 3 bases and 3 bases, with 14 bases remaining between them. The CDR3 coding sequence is TGTGCCAGTAGTATGCCCCTCCCAGGGGACTATGGCTACACCTTC. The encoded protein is CASSMPLPGDYGYTF.

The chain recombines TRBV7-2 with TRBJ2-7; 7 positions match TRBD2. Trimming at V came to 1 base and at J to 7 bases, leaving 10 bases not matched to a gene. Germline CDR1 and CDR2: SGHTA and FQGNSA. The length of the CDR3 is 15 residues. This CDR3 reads CASSLGLRETGEQYV. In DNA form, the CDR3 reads TGTGCCAGCAGCTTAGGCCTGCGGGAGACGGGGGAGCAGTACGTC.

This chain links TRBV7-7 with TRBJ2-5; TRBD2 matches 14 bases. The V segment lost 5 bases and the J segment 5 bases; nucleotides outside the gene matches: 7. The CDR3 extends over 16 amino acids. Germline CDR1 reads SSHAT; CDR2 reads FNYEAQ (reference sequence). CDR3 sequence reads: CASSPGLAGGLETQYF. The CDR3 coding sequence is TGTGCCAGCAGCCCTGGACTAGCGGGAGGATTGGAGACCCAGTACTTC.

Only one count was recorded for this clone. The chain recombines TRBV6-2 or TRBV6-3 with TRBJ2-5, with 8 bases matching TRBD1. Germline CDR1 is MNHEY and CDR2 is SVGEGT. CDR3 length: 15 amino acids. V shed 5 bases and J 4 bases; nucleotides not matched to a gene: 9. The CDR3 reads CASSLQTGAGETQYF. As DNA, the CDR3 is TGTGCCAGCAGTCTTCAGACAGGGGCGGGAGAGACCCAGTACTTC.

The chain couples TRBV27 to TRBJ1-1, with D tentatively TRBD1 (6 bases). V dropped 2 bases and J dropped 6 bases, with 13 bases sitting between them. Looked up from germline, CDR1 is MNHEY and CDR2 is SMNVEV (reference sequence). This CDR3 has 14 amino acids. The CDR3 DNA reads TGTGCCAGCAGTTTAGGGGGGGCGTATGCTGAAGCTTTCTTT. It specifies CASSLGGAYAEAFF.

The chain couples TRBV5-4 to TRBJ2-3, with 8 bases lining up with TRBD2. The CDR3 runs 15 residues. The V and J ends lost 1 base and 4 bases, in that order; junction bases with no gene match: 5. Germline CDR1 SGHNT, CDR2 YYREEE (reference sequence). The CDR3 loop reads CASSLLGGEPDTQYF. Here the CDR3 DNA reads TGTGCCAGCAGCTTGCTCGGGGGGGAGCCAGATACGCAGTATTTT.

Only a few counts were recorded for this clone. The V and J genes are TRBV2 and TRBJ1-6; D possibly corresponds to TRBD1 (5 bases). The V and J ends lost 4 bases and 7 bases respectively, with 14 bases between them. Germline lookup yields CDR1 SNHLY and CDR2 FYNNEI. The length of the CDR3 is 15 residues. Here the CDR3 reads CASSVGPGNNSPLHF. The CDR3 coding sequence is TGTGCCAGCAGTGTAGGTCCAGGGAACAATTCACCCCTCCACTTT. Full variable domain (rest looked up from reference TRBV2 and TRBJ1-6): EPEVTQTPSHQVTQMGQEVILRCVPISNHLYFYWYRQILGQKVEFLVSFYNNEISEKSEIFDDQFSVERPDGSNFTLKIRSTKLEDSAMYFCASSVGPGNNSPLHFGNGTRLTVT.